The 15 T cell receptor beta chains given below trace back to one sample, sequenced in a study of blood T cell repertoires in COVID-19. Clones were sequenced by immunoSEQ multiplex PCR, and TCRdb holds only the in-frame ones, with some missing. The sample lists 40,000 to 60,000 clones; roughly 86% were seen once. Sequencing was performed on peripheral blood. These receptors came from a human donor in a cohort sampled during active COVID-19.

Only a few counts were recorded for this clone. The chain combines TRBV11-2 with TRBJ1-5, with 9 bases aligning to TRBD1. Germline V CDR1 and CDR2: SGHAT, FQNNGV. With 5 bases clipped from V and 9 bases from J, the junction kept 14 bases outside the gene matches. CDR3 length: 16 residues. CDR3 residues: CASSGGQGGAGWPQHF. The CDR3 nucleotides read TGTGCCAGCAGCGGGGGACAGGGAGGGGCCGGATGGCCCCAGCATTTT.

This chain uses TRBV24-1 with TRBJ1-3; D gene uncertain. This CDR3 is built from 13 residues. The germline CDR1 and CDR2 sequences are KGHDR and SFDVKD. V lost 5 bases and J 0 bases, leaving 4 bases between the germline ends. In DNA, the CDR3 is TGTGCCACCAGTGCAGGCTCTGGAAACACCATATATTTT. Translated, it gives CATSAGSGNTIYF.

DNA for the CDR3: TGTGCCAGCACTGCGCCTAGCGGCTACGAGCAGTACTTC. This encodes CASTAPSGYEQYF. The chain combines TRBV6-4 with TRBJ2-7; 7 bases align to TRBD2. The CDR3 is 13 amino acids. V shed 7 bases, J shed 3 bases, and the junction held 6 bases outside the gene matches. The V gene's germline CDR1 is MRHNA and CDR2 SNTAGT.

This clone was detected once. The chain employs TRBV20-1 and TRBJ2-5, with 11 bases lining up with TRBD2. The length of the CDR3 is 14 residues. The V gene's germline CDR1 is DFQATT and CDR2 SNEGSKA (reference sequence). The trim removed 3 bases at V and 5 bases at J, leaving 5 bases unmatched. CDR3 sequence (DNA): TGCAGTGCTAGTCGACTAGCGGGGACCGAGACCCAGTACTTC. It translates to CSASRLAGTETQYF.

V usage is TRBV5-4 and J usage is TRBJ2-5, with a possible D match to TRBD2 (5 bases). Germline V lookup: CDR1 SGHNT, CDR2 YYREEE (reference sequence). This CDR3 is built from 14 residues. Trimming stripped 2 bases from V and 4 bases from J, with 12 bases between. The CDR3 DNA reads TGTGCCAGCAGCTTAATCGGGGTAGGAGAGACCCAGTACTTC. Its translation: CASSLIGVGETQYF.

CDR3 in amino acids: CSAQGAYEQYF. The CDR3 bases are TGCAGTGCCCAGGGGGCCTACGAGCAGTACTTC. The chain carries TRBV20-1 and TRBJ2-7, with 7 bases that match TRBD1. Losses at the gene ends were 6 bases for V and 2 bases for J; bases not matched to a gene: 1. This CDR3 spans 11 amino acids. Germline V gene data show CDR1 as DFQATT and CDR2 as SNEGSKA (reference sequence).

The rearrangement links TRBV6-6 to TRBJ1-2, with TRBD1 matching over 7 bases. Germline V gene data show CDR1 as MNHNY and CDR2 as SVGAGI (reference sequence). Trimming cost V 0 bases and J 1 base; bases outside gene matches: 2. This CDR3 comprises 15 residues. The CDR3 region is CASSYSGQLNYGYTF. In DNA form, the CDR3 reads TGTGCCAGCAGTTACTCGGGACAGCTTAACTATGGCTACACCTTC.

The chain recombines TRBV19 with TRBJ2-4, with TRBD1 as a possible D gene (5 bases). V lost 4 bases, J lost 10 bases, and 11 bases lay in between. This CDR3 is built from 12 residues. Germline values: CDR1 LNHDA, CDR2 SQIVND (reference sequence). The CDR3 DNA follows: TGTGCCAGTAGTAGTTCAAAGGGGATTCAGTACTTC. Amino acids: CASSSSKGIQYF.

The genes are TRBV4-3 and TRBJ2-2; D not resolved. Germline V gene lookup returns CDR1 LGHNA and CDR2 YSLEER. The CDR3 spans 15 residues. V dropped 0 bases and J dropped 4 bases, with 9 bases sitting between them. CDR3: CASSQDRDGTGELFF. The CDR3 DNA reads as TGCGCCAGCAGCCAAGATAGAGATGGCACCGGGGAGCTGTTTTTT.

This chain joins TRBV29-1 and TRBJ2-1; perhaps TRBD2 as D (6 bases). The CDR3 has 15 amino acids. Germline V gene data show CDR1 as SQVTM and CDR2 as ANQGSEA. The V end was cut by 4 bases, the J end by 5 bases, with 18 bases between. Written as DNA, the CDR3 is TGCAGCGTTGGGTTACGGTTAGCGGAGAACAATGAGCAGTTCTTC. Translated, it gives CSVGLRLAENNEQFF.

This chain connects TRBV9 to TRBJ2-3; 11 nucleotides match TRBD2. J gave up 6 bases and V 4 bases, and 7 bases lay outside the gene matches. There are 15 residues in the CDR3. CDR1 and CDR2 (germline): SGDLS, YYNGEE. CDR3 protein: CASSILAGGRDTQYF. In DNA form, the CDR3 reads TGTGCCAGCAGCATCCTAGCGGGAGGTAGGGATACGCAGTATTTT.

Here the CDR3 reads CASSPGLAIRYQETQYF. The CDR3 nucleotides are TGCGCCAGCAGCCCCGGACTAGCAATTCGATACCAAGAGACCCAGTACTTC. J is TRBJ2-5 and V is TRBV5-1, with 8 bases aligning to TRBD2. The germline gives CDR1 SGHRS, CDR2 YFSETQ. The V and J ends lost 4 bases and 0 bases, in that order; junction bases with no gene match: 11. CDR3 length equals 17 residues.

The chain joins TRBV30 to TRBJ1-2; no firm D call. This CDR3 contains 14 residues. Germline V gene lookup returns CDR1 GTSNPN and CDR2 SVGIG (reference sequence). The V gene lost 2 bases and the J gene lost 4 bases, with 14 bases spanning the gap. CDR3 sequence (DNA): TGTGCCTGGAGTCCCCCCCCCGGACTCTATGGCTACACCTTC. It specifies CAWSPPPGLYGYTF.

The rearrangement joins TRBV5-6 to TRBJ2-7; 10 nucleotides match TRBD1. V lost 4 bases and J lost 6; bases outside the gene matches: 13. The germline V gene encodes CDR1 SGHDT and CDR2 YYEEEE. CDR3 length: 16 amino acids. CDR3 sequence reads: CASSLGTGVMGGEQYF. CDR3 nucleotide sequence: TGTGCCAGCAGCCTCGGGACAGGGGTAATGGGTGGCGAGCAGTACTTC.

This chain links TRBV7-3 with TRBJ1-1; TRBD1 matches at 7 bases. From germline, CDR1 is SGHTA and CDR2 FQGTGA. The CDR3 runs 15 residues. J gave up 4 bases and V 7 bases, and 12 bases lay outside the gene matches. CDR3 sequence reads: CASTVPQGQGTEAFF. The CDR3 nucleotides are TGTGCCAGCACTGTCCCACAGGGGCAGGGCACTGAAGCTTTCTTT.